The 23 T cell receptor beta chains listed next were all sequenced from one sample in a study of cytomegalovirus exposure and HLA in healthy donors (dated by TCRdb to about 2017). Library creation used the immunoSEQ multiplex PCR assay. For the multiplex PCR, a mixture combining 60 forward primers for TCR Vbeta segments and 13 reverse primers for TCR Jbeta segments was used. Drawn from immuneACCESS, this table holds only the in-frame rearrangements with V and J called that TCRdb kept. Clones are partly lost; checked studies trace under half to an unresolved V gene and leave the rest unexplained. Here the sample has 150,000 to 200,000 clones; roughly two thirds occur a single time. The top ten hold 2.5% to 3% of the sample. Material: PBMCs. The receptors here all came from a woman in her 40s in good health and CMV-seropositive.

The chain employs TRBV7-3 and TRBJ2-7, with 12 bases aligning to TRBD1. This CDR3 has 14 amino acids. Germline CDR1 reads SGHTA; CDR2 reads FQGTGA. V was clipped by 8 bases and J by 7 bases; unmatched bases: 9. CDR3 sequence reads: CASALGQGAQEQYF. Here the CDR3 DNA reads TGTGCCAGCGCGCTGGGACAGGGGGCGCAAGAGCAGTACTTC. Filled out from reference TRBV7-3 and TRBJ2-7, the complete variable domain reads GAGVSQTPSNKVTEKGKYVELRCDPISGHTALYWYRQSLGQGPEFLIYFQGTGAADDSGLPNDRFFAVRPEGSVSTLKIQRTERGDSAVYLCASALGQGAQEQYFGPGTRLTVT.

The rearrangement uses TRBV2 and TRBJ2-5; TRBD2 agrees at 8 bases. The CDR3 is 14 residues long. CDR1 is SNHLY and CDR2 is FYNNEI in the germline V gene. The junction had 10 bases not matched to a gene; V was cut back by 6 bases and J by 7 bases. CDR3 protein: CASRDPGLGGTQYF. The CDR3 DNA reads TGTGCCAGCAGAGACCCGGGACTAGGAGGGACCCAGTACTTC.

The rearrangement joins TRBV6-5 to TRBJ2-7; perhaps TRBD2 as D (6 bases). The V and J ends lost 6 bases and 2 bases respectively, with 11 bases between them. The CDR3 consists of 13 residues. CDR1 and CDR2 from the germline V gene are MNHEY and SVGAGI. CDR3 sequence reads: CASRPGGAYEQYF. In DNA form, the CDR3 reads TGTGCCAGCAGACCCGGGGGAGCCTACGAGCAGTACTTC.

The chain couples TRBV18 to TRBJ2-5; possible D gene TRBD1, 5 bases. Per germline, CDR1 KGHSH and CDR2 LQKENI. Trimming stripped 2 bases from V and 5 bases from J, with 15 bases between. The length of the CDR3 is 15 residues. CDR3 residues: CASSPIQGKAETQYF. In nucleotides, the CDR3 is TGTGCCAGCTCACCAATTCAGGGAAAGGCTGAGACCCAGTACTTC.

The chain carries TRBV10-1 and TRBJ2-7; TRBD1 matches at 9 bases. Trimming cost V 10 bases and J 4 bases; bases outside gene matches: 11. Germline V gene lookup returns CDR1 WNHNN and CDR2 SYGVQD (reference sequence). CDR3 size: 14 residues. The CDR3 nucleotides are TGCGCCATCAAACAGGGGGCGGCTCCATACGAGCAGTACTTC. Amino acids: CAIKQGAAPYEQYF.

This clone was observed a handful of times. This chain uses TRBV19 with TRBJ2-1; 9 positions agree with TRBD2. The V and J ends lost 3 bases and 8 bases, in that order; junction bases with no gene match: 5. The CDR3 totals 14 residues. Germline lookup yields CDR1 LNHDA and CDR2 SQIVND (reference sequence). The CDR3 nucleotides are TGTGCCAGTAGTATTAGCGGGAGTTTAGATGAGCAGTTCTTC. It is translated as CASSISGSLDEQFF.

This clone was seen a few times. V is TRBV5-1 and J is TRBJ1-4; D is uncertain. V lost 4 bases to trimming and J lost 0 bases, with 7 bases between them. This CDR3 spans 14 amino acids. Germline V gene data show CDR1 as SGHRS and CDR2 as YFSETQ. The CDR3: CASSDKSTNEKLFF. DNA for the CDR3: TGCGCCAGCAGCGACAAATCAACTAATGAAAAACTGTTTTTT.

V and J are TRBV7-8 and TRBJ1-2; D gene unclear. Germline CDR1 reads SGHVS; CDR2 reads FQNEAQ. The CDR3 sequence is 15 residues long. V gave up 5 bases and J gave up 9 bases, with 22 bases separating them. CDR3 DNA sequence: TGTGCCAGCAGCCCCGCTCCAGAGGCCTTATCGAGCTACACCTTC. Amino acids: CASSPAPEALSSYTF.

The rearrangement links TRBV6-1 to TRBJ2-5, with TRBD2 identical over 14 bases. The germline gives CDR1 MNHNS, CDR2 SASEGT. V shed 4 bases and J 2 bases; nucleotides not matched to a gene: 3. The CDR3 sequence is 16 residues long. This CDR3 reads CASSVGLAGGQETQYF. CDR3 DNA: TGTGCCAGCAGTGTCGGACTAGCGGGGGGTCAAGAGACCCAGTACTTC.

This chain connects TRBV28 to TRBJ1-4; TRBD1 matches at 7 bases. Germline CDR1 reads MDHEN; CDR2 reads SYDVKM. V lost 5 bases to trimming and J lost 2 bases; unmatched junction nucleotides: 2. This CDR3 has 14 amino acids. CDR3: CASSEGATNEKLFF. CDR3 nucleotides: TGTGCCAGCAGTGAGGGGGCCACTAATGAAAAACTGTTTTTT.

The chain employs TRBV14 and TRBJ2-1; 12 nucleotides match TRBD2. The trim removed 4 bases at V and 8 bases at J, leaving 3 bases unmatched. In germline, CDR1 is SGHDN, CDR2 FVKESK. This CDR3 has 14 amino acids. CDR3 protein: CASSRTSGNHEQFF. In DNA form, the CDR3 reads TGTGCCAGCAGCCGGACTAGCGGGAACCATGAGCAGTTCTTC.

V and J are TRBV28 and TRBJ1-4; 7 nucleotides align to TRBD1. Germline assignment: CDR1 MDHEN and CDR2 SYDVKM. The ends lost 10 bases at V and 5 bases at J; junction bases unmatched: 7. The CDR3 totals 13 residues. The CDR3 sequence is CATLSGQNEKLFF. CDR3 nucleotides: TGTGCCACCCTATCGGGACAGAATGAAAAACTGTTTTTT.

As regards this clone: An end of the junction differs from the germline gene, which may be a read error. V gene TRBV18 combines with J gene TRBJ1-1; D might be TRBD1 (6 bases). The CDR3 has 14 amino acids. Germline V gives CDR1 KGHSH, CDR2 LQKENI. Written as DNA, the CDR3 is TGTGCCAGCTCACCACGGTGGCAGGGGTCTGAGGCTTTCTTT. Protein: CASSPRWQGSEAFF.

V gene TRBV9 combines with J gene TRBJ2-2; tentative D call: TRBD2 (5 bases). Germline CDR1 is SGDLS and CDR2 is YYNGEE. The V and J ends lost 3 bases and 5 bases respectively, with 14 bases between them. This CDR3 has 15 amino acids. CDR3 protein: CASSAASGGTGELFF. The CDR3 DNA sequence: TGTGCCAGCAGCGCGGCGAGCGGTGGGACCGGGGAGCTGTTTTTT.

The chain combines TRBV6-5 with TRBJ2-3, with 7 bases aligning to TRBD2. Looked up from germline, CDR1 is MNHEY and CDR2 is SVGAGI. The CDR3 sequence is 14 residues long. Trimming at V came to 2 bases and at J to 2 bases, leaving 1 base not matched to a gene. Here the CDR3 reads CASSYAGATDTQYF. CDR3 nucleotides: TGTGCCAGCAGTTACGCGGGAGCCACAGATACGCAGTATTTT.

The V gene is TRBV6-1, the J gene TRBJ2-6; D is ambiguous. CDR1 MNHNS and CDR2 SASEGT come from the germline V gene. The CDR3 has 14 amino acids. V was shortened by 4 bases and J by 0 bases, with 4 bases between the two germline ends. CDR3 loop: CASSGSSGANVLTF. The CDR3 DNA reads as TGTGCCAGCAGTGGCAGCTCTGGGGCCAACGTCCTGACTTTC.

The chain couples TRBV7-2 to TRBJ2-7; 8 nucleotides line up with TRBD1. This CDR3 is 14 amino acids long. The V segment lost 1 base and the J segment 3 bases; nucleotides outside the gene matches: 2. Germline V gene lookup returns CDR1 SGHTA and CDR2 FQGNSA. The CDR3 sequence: CASSLGQGNYEQYF. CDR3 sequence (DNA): TGTGCCAGCAGCTTAGGACAGGGGAACTACGAGCAGTACTTC.

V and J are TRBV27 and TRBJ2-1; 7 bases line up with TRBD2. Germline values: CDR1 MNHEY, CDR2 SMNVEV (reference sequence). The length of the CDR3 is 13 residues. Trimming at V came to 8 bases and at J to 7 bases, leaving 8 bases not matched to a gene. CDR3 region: CASSWGGRNEQFF. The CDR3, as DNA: TGTGCCAGCTCCTGGGGGGGACGGAATGAGCAGTTCTTC.

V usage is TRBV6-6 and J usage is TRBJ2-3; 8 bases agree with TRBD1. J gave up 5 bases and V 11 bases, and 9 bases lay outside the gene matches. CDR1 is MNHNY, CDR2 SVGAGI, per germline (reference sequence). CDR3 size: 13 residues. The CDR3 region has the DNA TGTGCCGGGTCGGACAGGGCTCAAGATACGCAGTATTTT. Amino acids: CAGSDRAQDTQYF.

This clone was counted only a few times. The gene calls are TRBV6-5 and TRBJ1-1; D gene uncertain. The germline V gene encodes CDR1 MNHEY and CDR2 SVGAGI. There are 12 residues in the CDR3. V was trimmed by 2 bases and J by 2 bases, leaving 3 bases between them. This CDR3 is CASSYPNTEAFF. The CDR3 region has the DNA TGTGCCAGCAGTTACCCTAACACTGAAGCTTTCTTT.

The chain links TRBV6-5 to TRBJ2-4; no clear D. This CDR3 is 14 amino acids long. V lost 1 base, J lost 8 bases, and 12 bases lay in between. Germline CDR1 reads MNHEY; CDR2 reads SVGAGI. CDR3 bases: TGTGCCAGCAGTTACTTCGGGTCGATGCACATTCAGTACTTC. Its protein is CASSYFGSMHIQYF.

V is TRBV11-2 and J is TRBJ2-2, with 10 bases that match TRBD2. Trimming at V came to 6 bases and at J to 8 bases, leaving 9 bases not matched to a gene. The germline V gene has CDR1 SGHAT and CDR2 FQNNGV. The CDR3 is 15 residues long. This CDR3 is CASRRSGGASGELFF. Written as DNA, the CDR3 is TGTGCCAGCAGACGAAGCGGGGGGGCCTCGGGGGAGCTGTTTTTT.

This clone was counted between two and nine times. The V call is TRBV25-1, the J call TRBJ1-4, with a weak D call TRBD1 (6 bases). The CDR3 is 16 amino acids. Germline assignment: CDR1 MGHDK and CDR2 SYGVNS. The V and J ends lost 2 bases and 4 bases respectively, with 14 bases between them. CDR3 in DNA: TGTGCCAGCAGTGAACGTTTGGACAGCATTAATGAAAAACTGTTTTTT. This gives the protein CASSERLDSINEKLFF.